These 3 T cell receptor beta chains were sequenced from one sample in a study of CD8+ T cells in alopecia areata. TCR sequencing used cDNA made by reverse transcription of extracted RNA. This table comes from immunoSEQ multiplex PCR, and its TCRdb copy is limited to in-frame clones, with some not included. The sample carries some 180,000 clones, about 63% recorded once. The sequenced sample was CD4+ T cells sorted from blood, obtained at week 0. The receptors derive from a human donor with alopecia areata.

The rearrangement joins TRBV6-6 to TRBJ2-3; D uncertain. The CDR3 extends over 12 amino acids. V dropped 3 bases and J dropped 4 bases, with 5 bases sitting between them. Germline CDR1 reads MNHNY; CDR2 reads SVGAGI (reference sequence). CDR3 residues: CASSYNSDTQYF. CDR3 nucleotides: TGTGCCAGCAGTTATAATTCAGATACGCAGTATTTT.

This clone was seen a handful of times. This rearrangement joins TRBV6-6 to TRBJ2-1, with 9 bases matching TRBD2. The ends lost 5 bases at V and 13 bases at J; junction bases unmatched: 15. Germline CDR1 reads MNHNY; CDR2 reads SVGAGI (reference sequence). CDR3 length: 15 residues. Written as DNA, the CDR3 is TGTGCCAGCAGTCCGAGGAGCGGGGGGCAACAGGGACAGTTCTTC. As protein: CASSPRSGGQQGQFF.

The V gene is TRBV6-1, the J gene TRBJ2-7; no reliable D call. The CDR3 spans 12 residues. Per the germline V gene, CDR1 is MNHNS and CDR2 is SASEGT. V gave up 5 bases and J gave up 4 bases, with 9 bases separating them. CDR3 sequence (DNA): TGTGCCAGCAGTAAAAGCCCGTACGAGCAGTACTTC. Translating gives CASSKSPYEQYF.